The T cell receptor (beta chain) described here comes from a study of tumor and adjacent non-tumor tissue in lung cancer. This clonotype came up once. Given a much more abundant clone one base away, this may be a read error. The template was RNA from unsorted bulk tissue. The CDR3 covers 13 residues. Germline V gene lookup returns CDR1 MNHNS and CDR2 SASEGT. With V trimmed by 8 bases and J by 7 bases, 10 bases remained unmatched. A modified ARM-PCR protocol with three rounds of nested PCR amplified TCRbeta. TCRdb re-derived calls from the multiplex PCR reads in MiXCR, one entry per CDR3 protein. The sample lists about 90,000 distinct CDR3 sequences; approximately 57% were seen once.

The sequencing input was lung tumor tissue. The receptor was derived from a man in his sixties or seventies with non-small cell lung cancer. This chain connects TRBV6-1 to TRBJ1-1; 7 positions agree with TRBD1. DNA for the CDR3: TGTGCCAGCTCCAGGACAGGCGACAGTGAAGCTTTCTTT. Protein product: CASSRTGDSEAFF.